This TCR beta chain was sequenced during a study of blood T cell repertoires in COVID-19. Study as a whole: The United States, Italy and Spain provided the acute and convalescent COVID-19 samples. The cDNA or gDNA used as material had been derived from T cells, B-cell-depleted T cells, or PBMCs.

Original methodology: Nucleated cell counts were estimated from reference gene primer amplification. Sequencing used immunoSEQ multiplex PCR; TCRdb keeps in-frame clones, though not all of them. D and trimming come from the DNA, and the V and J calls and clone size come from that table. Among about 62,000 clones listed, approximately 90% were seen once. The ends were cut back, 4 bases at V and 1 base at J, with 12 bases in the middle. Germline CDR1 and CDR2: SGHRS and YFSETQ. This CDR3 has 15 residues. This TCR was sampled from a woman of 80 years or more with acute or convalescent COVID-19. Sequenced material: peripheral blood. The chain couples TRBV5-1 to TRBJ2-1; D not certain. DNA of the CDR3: TGCGCCAGCAGCGGAGCGCCCCAGTCCTACAATGAGCAGTTCTTC. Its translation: CASSGAPQSYNEQFF. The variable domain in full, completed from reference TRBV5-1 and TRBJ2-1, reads KAGVTQTPRYLIKTRGQQVTLSCSPISGHRSVSWYQQTPGQGLQFLFEYFSETQRNKGNFPGRFSGRQFSNSRSEMNVSTLELGDSALYLCASSGAPQSYNEQFFGPGTRLTVL.